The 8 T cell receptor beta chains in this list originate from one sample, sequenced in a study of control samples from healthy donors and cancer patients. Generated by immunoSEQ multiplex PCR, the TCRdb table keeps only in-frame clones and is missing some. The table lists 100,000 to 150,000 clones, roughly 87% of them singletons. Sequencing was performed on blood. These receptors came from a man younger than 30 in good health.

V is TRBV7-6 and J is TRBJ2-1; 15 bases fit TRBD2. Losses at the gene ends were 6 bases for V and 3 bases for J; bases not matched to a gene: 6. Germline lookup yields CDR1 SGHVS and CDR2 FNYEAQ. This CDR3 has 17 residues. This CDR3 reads CASRRTSGRGFYNEQFF. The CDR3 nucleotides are TGTGCCAGCAGGAGGACTAGCGGGAGGGGGTTCTACAATGAGCAGTTCTTC.

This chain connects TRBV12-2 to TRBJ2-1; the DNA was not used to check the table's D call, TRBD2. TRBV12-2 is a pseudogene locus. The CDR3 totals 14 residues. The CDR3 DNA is TGTGCAAGTCACGTACCTCTTTTGGTCTACGAGCAGTTCTTC. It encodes CASHVPLLVYEQFF.

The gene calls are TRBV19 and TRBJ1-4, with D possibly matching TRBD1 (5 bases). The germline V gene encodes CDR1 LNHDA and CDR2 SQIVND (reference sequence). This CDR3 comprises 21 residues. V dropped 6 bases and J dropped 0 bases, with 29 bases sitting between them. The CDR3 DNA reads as TGTGCCAGTAGCCCCCGGGGGTCCTGGATTCAGGTCCCAGCAACTAATGAAAAACTGTTTTTT. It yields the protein CASSPRGSWIQVPATNEKLFF.

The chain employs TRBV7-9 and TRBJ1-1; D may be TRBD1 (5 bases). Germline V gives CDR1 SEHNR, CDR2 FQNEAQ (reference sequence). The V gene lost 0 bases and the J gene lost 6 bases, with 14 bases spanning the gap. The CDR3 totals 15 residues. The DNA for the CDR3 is TGTGCCAGCAGCTTAGCGGGCAGGGCCCGCGCTGAAGCTTTCTTT. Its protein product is CASSLAGRARAEAFF.

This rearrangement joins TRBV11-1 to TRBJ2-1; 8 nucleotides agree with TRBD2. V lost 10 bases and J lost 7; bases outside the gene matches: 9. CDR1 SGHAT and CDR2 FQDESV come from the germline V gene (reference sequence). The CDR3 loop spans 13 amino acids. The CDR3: CATQRESVNEQFF. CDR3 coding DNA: TGTGCCACACAGCGGGAGAGTGTGAATGAGCAGTTCTTC.

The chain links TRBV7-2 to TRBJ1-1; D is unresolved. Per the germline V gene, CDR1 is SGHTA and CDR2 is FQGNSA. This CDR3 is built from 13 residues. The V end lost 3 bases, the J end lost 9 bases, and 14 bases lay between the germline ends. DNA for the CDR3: TGTGCCAGCAGCTTTCCCCGTGACTCTCAAGCTTTCTTT. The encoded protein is CASSFPRDSQAFF.

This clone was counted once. DNA of the CDR3: TGTGCCAGCAGCGTAGTGGGGGACAACTCCTACAATGAGCAGTTCTTC. This gives the protein CASSVVGDNSYNEQFF. The chain combines TRBV9 with TRBJ2-1; possible D gene TRBD1, 6 bases. From germline, CDR1 is SGDLS and CDR2 YYNGEE. This CDR3 spans 16 amino acids. V was pared by 0 bases and J by 0 bases, with 10 bases between.

The CDR3 protein is CAISDSGAAGYTF. In DNA form, the CDR3 reads TGTGCCATCAGTGATTCAGGGGCGGCTGGCTACACCTTC. The chain is built from TRBV10-3 and TRBJ1-2, with D possibly being TRBD1 (6 bases). Germline loops: CDR1 ENHRY, CDR2 SYGVKD. The CDR3 extends over 13 amino acids. V dropped 3 bases and J dropped 7 bases, with 12 bases sitting between them.